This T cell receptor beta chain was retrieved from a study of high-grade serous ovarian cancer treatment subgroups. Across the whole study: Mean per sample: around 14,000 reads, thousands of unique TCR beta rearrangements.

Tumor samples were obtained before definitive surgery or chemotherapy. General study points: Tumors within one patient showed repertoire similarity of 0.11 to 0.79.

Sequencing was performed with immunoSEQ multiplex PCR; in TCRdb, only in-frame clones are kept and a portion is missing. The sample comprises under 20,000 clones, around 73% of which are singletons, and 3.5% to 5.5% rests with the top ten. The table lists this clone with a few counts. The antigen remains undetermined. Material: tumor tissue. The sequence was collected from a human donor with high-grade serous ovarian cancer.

DNA of the CDR3: TGTGCCAGCAGCTTTCGGGGTAGCGACTATGGCTACACCTTC. As protein: CASSFRGSDYGYTF. The chain has TRBV7-2 and TRBJ1-2; D is undetermined. The CDR3 sequence is 14 residues long. Trimming shortened V by 3 bases and J by 3 bases, and 11 bases separated the two germline ends. Germline V gene data show CDR1 as SGHTA and CDR2 as FQGNSA.